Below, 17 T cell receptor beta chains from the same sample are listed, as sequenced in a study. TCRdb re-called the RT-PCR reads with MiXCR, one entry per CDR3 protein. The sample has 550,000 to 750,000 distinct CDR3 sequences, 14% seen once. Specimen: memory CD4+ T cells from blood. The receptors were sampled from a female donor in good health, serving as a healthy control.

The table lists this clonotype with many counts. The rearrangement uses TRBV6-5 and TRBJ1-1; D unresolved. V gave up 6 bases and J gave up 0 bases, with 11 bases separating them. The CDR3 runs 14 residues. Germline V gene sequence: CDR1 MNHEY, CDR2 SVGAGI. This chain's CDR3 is CASRLYSMNTEAFF. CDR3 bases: TGTGCCAGCAGACTGTACTCCATGAACACTGAAGCTTTCTTT.

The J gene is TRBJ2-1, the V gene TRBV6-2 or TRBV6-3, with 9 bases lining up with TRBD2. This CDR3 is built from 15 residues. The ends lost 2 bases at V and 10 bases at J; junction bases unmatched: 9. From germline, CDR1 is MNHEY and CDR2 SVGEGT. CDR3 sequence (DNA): TGTGCCAGCAGTTACGGGGCGGGGGGGCTTCGCGAGCAGTTCTTC. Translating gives CASSYGAGGLREQFF.

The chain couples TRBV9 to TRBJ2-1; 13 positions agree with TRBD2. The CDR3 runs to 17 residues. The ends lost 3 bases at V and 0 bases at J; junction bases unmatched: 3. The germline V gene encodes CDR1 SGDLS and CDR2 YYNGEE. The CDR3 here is CASSDGTSGASYNEQFF. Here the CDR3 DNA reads TGTGCCAGCAGCGATGGGACTAGCGGGGCCTCCTACAATGAGCAGTTCTTC.

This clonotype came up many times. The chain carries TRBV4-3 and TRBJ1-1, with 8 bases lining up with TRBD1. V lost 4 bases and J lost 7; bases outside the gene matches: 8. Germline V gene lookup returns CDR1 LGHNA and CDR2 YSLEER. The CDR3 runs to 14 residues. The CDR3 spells CASSRNRDRREAFF. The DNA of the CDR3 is TGCGCCAGCAGCCGGAACCGGGACAGGCGTGAAGCTTTCTTT.

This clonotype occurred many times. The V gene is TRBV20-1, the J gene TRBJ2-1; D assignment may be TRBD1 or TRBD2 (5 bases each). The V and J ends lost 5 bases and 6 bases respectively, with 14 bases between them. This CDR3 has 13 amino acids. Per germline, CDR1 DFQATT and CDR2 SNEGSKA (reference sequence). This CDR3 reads CSAHRGGPNEQFF. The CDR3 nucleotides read TGCAGTGCTCATCGGGGCGGACCCAATGAGCAGTTCTTC.

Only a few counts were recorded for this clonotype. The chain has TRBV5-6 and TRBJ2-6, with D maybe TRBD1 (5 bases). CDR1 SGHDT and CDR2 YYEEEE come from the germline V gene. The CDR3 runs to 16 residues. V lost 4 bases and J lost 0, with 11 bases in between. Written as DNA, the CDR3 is TGTGCCAGCAGCCCGACAGTTTCCTCTGGGGCCAACGTCCTGACTTTC. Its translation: CASSPTVSSGANVLTF.

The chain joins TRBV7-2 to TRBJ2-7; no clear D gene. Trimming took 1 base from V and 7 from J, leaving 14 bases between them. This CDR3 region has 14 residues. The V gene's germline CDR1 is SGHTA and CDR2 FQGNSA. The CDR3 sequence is CASSLGPQVREQYF. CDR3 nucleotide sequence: TGTGCCAGCAGCTTAGGGCCCCAGGTGAGGGAGCAGTACTTC.

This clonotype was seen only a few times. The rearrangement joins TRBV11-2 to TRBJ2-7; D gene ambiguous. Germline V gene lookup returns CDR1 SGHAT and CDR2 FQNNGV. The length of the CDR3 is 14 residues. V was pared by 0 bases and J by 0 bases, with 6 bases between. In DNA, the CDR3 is TGTGCCAGCAGCTTAGAACAGCTCTCCTACGAGCAGTACTTC. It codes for CASSLEQLSYEQYF. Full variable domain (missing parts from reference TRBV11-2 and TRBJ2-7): EAGVAQSPRYKIIEKRQSVAFWCNPISGHATLYWYQQILGQGPKLLIQFQNNGVVDDSQLPKDRFSAERLKGVDSTLKIQPAKLEDSAVYLCASSLEQLSYEQYFGPGTRLTVT.

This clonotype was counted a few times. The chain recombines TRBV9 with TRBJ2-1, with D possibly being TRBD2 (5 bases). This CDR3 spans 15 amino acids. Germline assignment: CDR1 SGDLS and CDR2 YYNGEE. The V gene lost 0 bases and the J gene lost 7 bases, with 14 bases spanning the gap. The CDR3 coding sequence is TGTGCCAGCAGCGTAGGGGTCGGGGAATGGAATGAGCAGTTCTTC. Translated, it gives CASSVGVGEWNEQFF. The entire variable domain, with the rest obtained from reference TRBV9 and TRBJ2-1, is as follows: DSGVTQTPKHLITATGQRVTLRCSPRSGDLSVYWYQQSLDQGLQFLIQYYNGEERAKGNILERFSAQQFPDLHSELNLSSLELGDSALYFCASSVGVGEWNEQFFGPGTRLTVL.

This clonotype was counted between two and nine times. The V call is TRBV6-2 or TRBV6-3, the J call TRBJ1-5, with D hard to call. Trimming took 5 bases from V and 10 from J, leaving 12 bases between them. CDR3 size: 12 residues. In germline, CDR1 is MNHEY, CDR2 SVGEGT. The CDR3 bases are TGTGCCAGCAGTGGTGACGAATTTCCCCAGCATTTT. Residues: CASSGDEFPQHF.

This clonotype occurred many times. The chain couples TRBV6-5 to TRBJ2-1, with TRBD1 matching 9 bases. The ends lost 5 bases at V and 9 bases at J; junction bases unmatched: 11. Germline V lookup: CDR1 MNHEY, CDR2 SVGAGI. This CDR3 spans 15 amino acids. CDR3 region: CASSTGDRGGGEQFF. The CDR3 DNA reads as TGTGCCAGCAGTACCGGTGACAGGGGGGGAGGTGAGCAGTTCTTC.

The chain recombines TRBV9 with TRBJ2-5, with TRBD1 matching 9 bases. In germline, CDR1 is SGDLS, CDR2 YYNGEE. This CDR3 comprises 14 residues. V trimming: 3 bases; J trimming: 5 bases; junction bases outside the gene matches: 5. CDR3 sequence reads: CASSARQGVETQYF. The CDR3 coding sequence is TGTGCCAGCAGCGCCCGACAGGGGGTCGAGACCCAGTACTTC.

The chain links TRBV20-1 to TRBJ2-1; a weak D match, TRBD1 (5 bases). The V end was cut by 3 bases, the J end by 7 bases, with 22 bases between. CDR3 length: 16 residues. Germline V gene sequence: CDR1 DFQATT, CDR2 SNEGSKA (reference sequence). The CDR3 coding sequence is TGCAGTGCTAGTTCACACCCCGACAGTTCGGGTAATGAGCAGTTCTTC. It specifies CSASSHPDSSGNEQFF.

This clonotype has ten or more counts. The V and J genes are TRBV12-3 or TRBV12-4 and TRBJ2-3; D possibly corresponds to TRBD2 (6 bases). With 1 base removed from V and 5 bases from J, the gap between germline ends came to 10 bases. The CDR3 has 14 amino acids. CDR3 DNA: TGTGCCAGCAGTTTAGGGACTAATGGAGATACGCAGTATTTT. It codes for CASSLGTNGDTQYF.

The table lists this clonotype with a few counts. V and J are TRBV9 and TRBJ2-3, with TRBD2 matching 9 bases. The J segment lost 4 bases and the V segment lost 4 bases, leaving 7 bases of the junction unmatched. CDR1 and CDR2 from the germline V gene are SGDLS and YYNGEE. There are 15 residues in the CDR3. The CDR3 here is CASSLSGSTADTQYF. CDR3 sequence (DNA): TGTGCCAGCAGCCTTAGCGGGAGTACTGCAGATACGCAGTATTTT.

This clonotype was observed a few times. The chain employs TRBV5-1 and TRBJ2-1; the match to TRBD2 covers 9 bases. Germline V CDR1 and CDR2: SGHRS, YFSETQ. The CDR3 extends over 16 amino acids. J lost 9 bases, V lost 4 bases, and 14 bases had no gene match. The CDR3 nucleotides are TGCGCCAGCAGCGGACGGACTAGCGTTGATGATCGTGAGCAGTTCTTC. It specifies CASSGRTSVDDREQFF.

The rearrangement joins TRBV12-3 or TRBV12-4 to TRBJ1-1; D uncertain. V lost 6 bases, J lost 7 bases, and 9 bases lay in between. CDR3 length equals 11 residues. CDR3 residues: CASRSTHEAFF. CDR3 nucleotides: TGTGCCAGCAGGAGCACCCATGAAGCTTTCTTT.